A single sample gave rise to the 26 T cell receptor beta chains below, sequenced in a study of follicular helper T cells after annual influenza vaccination. The method was immunoSEQ multiplex PCR; TCRdb's version includes in-frame clones alone and lacks a portion of them. The profile covers approximately 6,500 clones, with around 86% appearing a single time and around 0.73% taken by the ten largest. The time point denotes: 2015-2016 season, pre-vaccination. The source was CXCR5- memory CD4+ T cells sorted from blood, collected on the day of influenza vaccination. The receptors here all came from an adult who received the influenza vaccine.

The V call is TRBV7-6, the J call TRBJ1-6; D not certain. Trimming pared 1 base from V and 0 bases from J, leaving 10 bases between. There are 17 residues in the CDR3. Germline V gene sequence: CDR1 SGHVS, CDR2 FNYEAQ. The CDR3 DNA follows: TGTGCCAGCAGCTTAGTAGTCGGGAGCTCCTATAATTCACCCCTCCACTTT. Its translation: CASSLVVGSSYNSPLHF.

This clone has just a few counts. This chain connects TRBV5-1 to TRBJ1-2; perhaps TRBD1 as D (6 bases). This CDR3 contains 14 residues. V lost 3 bases to trimming and J lost 6 bases, with 15 bases between them. The germline V gene encodes CDR1 SGHRS and CDR2 YFSETQ. In DNA, the CDR3 is TGCGCCAGCAGCTCGGGACAATTTGGGGATGGCTACACCTTC. It codes for CASSSGQFGDGYTF.

V usage is TRBV18 and J usage is TRBJ2-3; no firm D call. V was clipped by 8 bases and J by 2 bases, with 11 bases between them. Germline V gives CDR1 KGHSH, CDR2 LQKENI. This CDR3 is built from 13 residues. The DNA for the CDR3 is TGTGCCAGCCCCGCCAGCCCCACAGATACGCAGTATTTT. This gives the protein CASPASPTDTQYF.

The chain is built from TRBV11-2 and TRBJ1-6; 8 positions agree with TRBD1. CDR1 SGHAT and CDR2 FQNNGV come from the germline V gene. The CDR3 is 15 residues long. V lost 1 base to trimming and J lost 10 bases; unmatched junction nucleotides: 6. CDR3: CASSLGTGSNSPLHF. CDR3 DNA: TGTGCCAGCAGCTTAGGGACAGGGTCTAACTCACCCCTCCACTTT.

The V gene is TRBV5-1, the J gene TRBJ2-1; unclear D gene. V gave up 0 bases and J gave up 5 bases, with 9 bases separating them. CDR3 length: 14 amino acids. Looked up from germline, CDR1 is SGHRS and CDR2 is YFSETQ. This CDR3 is CASSLETPHNEQFF. The DNA of the CDR3 is TGCGCCAGCAGCTTGGAGACCCCCCACAATGAGCAGTTCTTC.

The chain recombines TRBV29-1 with TRBJ1-2, with TRBD1 matching 8 bases. The V and J ends lost 8 bases and 1 base, in that order; junction bases with no gene match: 15. In germline, CDR1 is SQVTM, CDR2 ANQGSEA. The CDR3 spans 16 residues. This chain's CDR3 is CSILQGVVFINYGYTF. The CDR3 DNA is TGCAGCATATTACAGGGGGTTGTCTTTATTAACTATGGCTACACCTTC.

The chain recombines TRBV9 with TRBJ2-3; 12 bases line up with TRBD2. The germline CDR1 and CDR2 sequences are SGDLS and YYNGEE. The CDR3 length is 15 residues. J gave up 10 bases and V 2 bases, and 8 bases lay outside the gene matches. This chain's CDR3 is CASSVLAGGLVAQYF. CDR3 in DNA: TGTGCCAGCAGCGTCCTAGCGGGGGGGCTGGTGGCGCAGTATTTT.

This chain joins TRBV18 and TRBJ2-1, with 8 positions matching TRBD2. The J segment lost 6 bases and the V segment lost 2 bases, leaving 0 bases of the junction unmatched. The CDR3 runs 13 residues. Germline lookup yields CDR1 KGHSH and CDR2 LQKENI. The CDR3 protein is CASSPGTSNEQFF. The CDR3, as DNA: TGTGCCAGCTCACCAGGGACTAGCAATGAGCAGTTCTTC. The variable domain in full, completed from reference TRBV18 and TRBJ2-1, reads NAGVMQNPRHLVRRRGQEARLRCSPMKGHSHVYWYRQLPEEGLKFMVYLQKENIIDESGMPKERFSAEFPKEGPSILRIQQVVRGDSAAYFCASSPGTSNEQFFGPGTRLTVL.

The chain is built from TRBV15 and TRBJ1-5; D remains unclear. CDR1 and CDR2 from the germline V gene are LNHNV and YYDKDF (reference sequence). Trimming stripped 0 bases from V and 0 bases from J, with 6 bases between. CDR3 length equals 15 residues. Here the CDR3 DNA reads TGTGCCACCAGCAGAGAAACCTATAGCAATCAGCCCCAGCATTTT. Its protein is CATSRETYSNQPQHF.

The chain has TRBV6-4 and TRBJ1-6, with D perhaps TRBD1 (5 bases). In germline, CDR1 is MRHNA, CDR2 SNTAGT. V lost 2 bases and J lost 9, with 8 bases in between. The CDR3 totals 13 residues. The CDR3 bases are TGTGCCAGCAGTGACCAGGGAGGTTCACCCCTCCACTTT. It codes for CASSDQGGSPLHF.

V and J are TRBV6-1 and TRBJ2-5; 9 bases map to TRBD2. Germline CDR1 MNHNS, CDR2 SASEGT. The junction had 6 bases not matched to a gene; V was cut back by 2 bases and J by 5 bases. The length of the CDR3 is 15 residues. In DNA form, the CDR3 reads TGTGCCAGCAGTGAAAATAGCGGGGGTGGGGAGACCCAGTACTTC. It specifies CASSENSGGGETQYF.

The chain couples TRBV6-5 to TRBJ2-7; tentatively, D is TRBD1 (6 bases). The CDR3 covers 13 residues. Germline V lookup: CDR1 MNHEY, CDR2 SVGAGI. The V and J ends lost 6 bases and 1 base respectively, with 10 bases between them. CDR3 sequence reads: CASSLGQSYEQYF. DNA for the CDR3: TGTGCCAGCAGCCTAGGACAGTCCTACGAGCAGTACTTC.

The DNA for the CDR3 is TGTGCCAGCAGCTTCGACACTCAAGAGACCCAGTACTTC. It is translated as CASSFDTQETQYF. The chain uses TRBV5-8 and TRBJ2-5; D uncertain. Germline CDR1 and CDR2: SGHTS and YDEGEE. The CDR3 has 13 amino acids. The ends were cut back, 2 bases at V and 2 bases at J, with 7 bases in the middle. The whole variable domain, remainder taken from reference TRBV5-8 and TRBJ2-5, is EAGVTQSPTHLIKTRGQQATLRCSPISGHTSVYWYQQALGLGLQFLLWYDEGEERNRGNFPPRFSGRQFPNYSSELNVNALELEDSALYLCASSFDTQETQYFGPGTRLLVL.

The gene calls are TRBV7-2 and TRBJ1-4; a weak D match, TRBD1 (6 bases). Trimming cost V 2 bases and J 7 bases, with 14 bases left between them. This CDR3 has 15 amino acids. The germline V gene encodes CDR1 SGHTA and CDR2 FQGNSA. As DNA, the CDR3 is TGTGCCAGCAGCTTATTGAAGGGGGGAGGTGAAAAACTGTTTTTT. It is translated as CASSLLKGGGEKLFF. Full variable domain (remainder filled in from reference TRBV7-2 and TRBJ1-4): GAGVSQSPSNKVTEKGKDVELRCDPISGHTALYWYRQSLGQGLEFLIYFQGNSAPDKSGLPSDRFSAERTGGSVSTLTIQRTQQEDSAVYLCASSLLKGGGEKLFFGSGTQLSVL.

J is TRBJ2-7 and V is TRBV25-1, with a weak D call TRBD1 (7 bases). This CDR3 has 13 residues. Per the germline V gene, CDR1 is MGHDK and CDR2 is SYGVNS. V dropped 6 bases and J dropped 7 bases, with 16 bases sitting between them. The CDR3 region is CASRVGGAGEQYF. Here the CDR3 DNA reads TGTGCCAGCAGGGTAGGGGGCGCGGGGGAGCAGTACTTC.

The CDR3 sequence: CASSSGQGSYEQYF. CDR3 DNA sequence: TGCGCCAGCAGCTCAGGACAGGGATCCTACGAGCAGTACTTC. The chain joins TRBV5-1 to TRBJ2-7, with 8 bases lining up with TRBD1. CDR3 length: 14 residues. CDR1 SGHRS and CDR2 YFSETQ come from the germline V gene. J gave up 1 base and V 3 bases, and 3 bases lay outside the gene matches.

The chain combines TRBV5-1 with TRBJ1-1, with D possibly matching TRBD1 (5 bases). CDR1 and CDR2 (germline): SGHRS, YFSETQ. The CDR3 has 14 residues. V gave up 4 bases and J gave up 4 bases, with 14 bases separating them. The CDR3 sequence: CASSPGTVGTEAFF. The CDR3, as DNA: TGCGCCAGCAGCCCGGGGACGGTCGGCACTGAAGCTTTCTTT.

The chain carries TRBV29-1 and TRBJ2-3; D unresolved. V was clipped by 6 bases and J by 0 bases, with 4 bases between them. This CDR3 has 11 amino acids. Germline CDR1 is SQVTM and CDR2 is ANQGSEA. The CDR3 DNA follows: TGCAGCGTACGGAGCACAGATACGCAGTATTTT. It is translated as CSVRSTDTQYF.

V gene TRBV5-1 combines with J gene TRBJ2-7, with D possibly being TRBD2 (6 bases). CDR1 and CDR2 (germline): SGHRS, YFSETQ. The CDR3 is 13 amino acids. V lost 1 base and J lost 5, with 10 bases in between. CDR3 loop: CASSLYGRHEQYF. The CDR3 DNA reads TGCGCCAGCAGCTTGTATGGGAGGCACGAGCAGTACTTC. Using reference TRBV5-1 and TRBJ2-7 for the parts outside the CDR3, the full variable domain is KAGVTQTPRYLIKTRGQQVTLSCSPISGHRSVSWYQQTPGQGLQFLFEYFSETQRNKGNFPGRFSGRQFSNSRSEMNVSTLELGDSALYLCASSLYGRHEQYFGPGTRLTVT.

The rearrangement links TRBV28 to TRBJ1-1; D remains ambiguous. Germline CDR1 is MDHEN and CDR2 is SYDVKM. V lost 5 bases to trimming and J lost 0 bases, with 4 bases between them. The CDR3 contains 12 residues. The CDR3 DNA is TGTGCCAGCAGTCCTATGAACACTGAAGCTTTCTTT. Its translation is CASSPMNTEAFF.

The chain carries TRBV7-3 and TRBJ2-5; D is ambiguous. The germline gives CDR1 SGHTA, CDR2 FQGTGA. The V gene lost 3 bases and the J gene lost 7 bases, with 12 bases spanning the gap. The CDR3 contains 13 residues. This CDR3 is CASSFDLDGTQYF. CDR3 bases: TGTGCCAGCAGCTTCGACCTTGATGGGACCCAGTACTTC.

The chain combines TRBV5-1 with TRBJ2-7, with 8 nucleotides matching TRBD1. This CDR3 comprises 17 residues. Germline V CDR1 and CDR2: SGHRS, YFSETQ. With V trimmed by 4 bases and J by 0 bases, 12 bases remained unmatched. CDR3 DNA sequence: TGCGCCAGCAGCGCCGCCCTTAGGCAGGGGGCCTCCTACGAGCAGTACTTC. It translates to CASSAALRQGASYEQYF.

The chain uses TRBV7-8 and TRBJ1-2, with no clear D. With 1 base removed from V and 6 bases from J, the gap between germline ends came to 15 bases. From germline, CDR1 is SGHVS and CDR2 FQNEAQ. The CDR3 runs 15 residues. The CDR3 loop reads CASSLELTTRNGYTF. The CDR3 DNA reads as TGTGCCAGCAGCTTAGAGTTAACTACCCGGAATGGCTACACCTTC.

V and J are TRBV18 and TRBJ2-5, with no clear D. The CDR3 loop spans 14 amino acids. Germline V gene sequence: CDR1 KGHSH, CDR2 LQKENI. V was cut by 0 bases and J by 1 base, with 6 bases left in between. CDR3 in amino acids: CASSPPKTQETQYF. Written as DNA, the CDR3 is TGTGCCAGCTCACCACCGAAGACCCAAGAGACCCAGTACTTC.

The genes are TRBV2 and TRBJ1-2; D is perhaps TRBD1 (6 bases). V lost 6 bases and J lost 4, with 15 bases in between. Germline V lookup: CDR1 SNHLY, CDR2 FYNNEI. This CDR3 has 14 amino acids. The CDR3 DNA is TGTGCCAGCAGAGCCGGAATACAGGGCTATGGCTACACCTTC. It yields the protein CASRAGIQGYGYTF.

The V call is TRBV9, the J call TRBJ2-7; D not resolved. The CDR3 loop spans 12 amino acids. Trimming took 3 bases from V and 6 from J, leaving 10 bases between them. CDR1 and CDR2 (germline): SGDLS, YYNGEE. CDR3 DNA sequence: TGTGCCAGCAGCGCCCTCGGACGCGAGCAGTACTTC. The encoded protein is CASSALGREQYF.